This T cell receptor beta chain was sequenced in a study of T cell responses to AZD1222 COVID-19 vaccine. The V gene's germline CDR1 is SGDLS and CDR2 YYNGEE. Trimming pared 4 bases from V and 7 bases from J, leaving 29 bases between. This CDR3 contains 18 residues. Generated by immunoSEQ multiplex PCR, the TCRdb table keeps only in-frame clones and is missing some. The data hold about 160,000 clones, with over 80% observed a single time. The TCR comes from an adult in good health. The specimen was peripheral blood, collected on day 0 of AZD1222 vaccination. V gene TRBV9 combines with J gene TRBJ1-2, with D uncertain. CDR3 amino acids: CASSPQDGLSAVWIGYTF. The CDR3 bases are TGTGCCAGCAGCCCCCAGGATGGGCTCTCCGCGGTGTGGATTGGCTACACCTTC.